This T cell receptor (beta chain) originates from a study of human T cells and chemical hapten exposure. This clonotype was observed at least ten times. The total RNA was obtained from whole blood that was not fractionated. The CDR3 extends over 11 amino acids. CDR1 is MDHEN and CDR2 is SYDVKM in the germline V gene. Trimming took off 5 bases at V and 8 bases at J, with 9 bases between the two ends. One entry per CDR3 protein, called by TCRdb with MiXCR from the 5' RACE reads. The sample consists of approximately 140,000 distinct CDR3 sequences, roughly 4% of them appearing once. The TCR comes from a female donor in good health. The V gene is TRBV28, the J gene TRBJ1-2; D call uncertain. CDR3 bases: TGTGCCAGCAGTGTGAGGTTCGGCTACACCTTC. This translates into CASSVRFGYTF.